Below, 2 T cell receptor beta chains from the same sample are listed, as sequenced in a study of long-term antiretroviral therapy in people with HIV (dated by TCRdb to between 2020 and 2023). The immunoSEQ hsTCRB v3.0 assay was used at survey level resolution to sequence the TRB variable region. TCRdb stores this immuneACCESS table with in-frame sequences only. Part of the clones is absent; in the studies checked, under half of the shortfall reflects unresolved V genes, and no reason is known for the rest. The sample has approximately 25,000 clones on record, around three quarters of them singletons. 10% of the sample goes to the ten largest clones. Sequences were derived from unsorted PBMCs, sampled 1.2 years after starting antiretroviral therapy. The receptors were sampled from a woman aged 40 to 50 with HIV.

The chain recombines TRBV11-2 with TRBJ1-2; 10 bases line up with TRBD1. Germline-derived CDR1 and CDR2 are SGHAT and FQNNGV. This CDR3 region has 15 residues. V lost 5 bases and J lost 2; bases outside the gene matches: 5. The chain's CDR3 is CASSPGTGVNYGYTF. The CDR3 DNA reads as TGTGCCAGCAGCCCCGGGACAGGGGTGAACTATGGCTACACCTTC.

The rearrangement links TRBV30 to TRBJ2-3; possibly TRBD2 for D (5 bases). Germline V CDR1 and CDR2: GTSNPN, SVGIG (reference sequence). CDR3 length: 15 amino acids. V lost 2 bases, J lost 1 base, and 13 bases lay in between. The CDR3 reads CAWSLLERGTDTQYF. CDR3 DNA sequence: TGTGCCTGGAGTCTCTTGGAGAGGGGCACAGATACGCAGTATTTT.